One and the same sample provided the 18 T cell receptor beta chains below, sequenced in a study of T cells in localized non-small cell lung cancer. The method was immunoSEQ multiplex PCR; TCRdb's version includes in-frame clones alone and lacks a portion of them. The sample contains around 96,000 clones, just over 90% of which appear only once. This sample comprised PBMCs, obtained before any cancer treatment. These receptors all stem from a woman between 35 and 75 years old with stage II squamous cell lung carcinoma.

The chain carries TRBV7-9 and TRBJ1-2; D not resolved. Germline V lookup: CDR1 SEHNR, CDR2 FQNEAQ (reference sequence). V lost 5 bases and J lost 5, with 15 bases in between. The CDR3 is 14 residues long. The CDR3 DNA is TGTGCCAGCAGCCGTGGCATGATTTTATATGGCTACACCTTC. The encoded protein is CASSRGMILYGYTF.

This sequence joins TRBV7-8 and TRBJ2-7; a possible D gene is TRBD2 (5 bases). This CDR3 is 16 amino acids long. The V gene's germline CDR1 is SGHVS and CDR2 FQNEAQ. V was clipped by 1 base and J by 3 bases, with 16 bases between them. The CDR3 DNA sequence: TGTGCCAGCAGCTTAGGGTGGGGAGAACCCGACTACGAGCAGTACTTC. Its protein product is CASSLGWGEPDYEQYF.

The chain carries TRBV18 and TRBJ2-2, with D maybe TRBD1 (6 bases). Germline assignment: CDR1 KGHSH and CDR2 LQKENI. V dropped 3 bases and J dropped 9 bases, with 14 bases sitting between them. There are 14 residues in the CDR3. The CDR3 region is CASSPIQGVRELFF. The CDR3 nucleotides read TGTGCCAGCTCACCTATACAGGGAGTCCGGGAGCTGTTTTTT.

The rearrangement joins TRBV9 to TRBJ2-6; a possible D gene is TRBD1 (6 bases). Germline V CDR1 and CDR2: SGDLS, YYNGEE. V lost 3 bases, J lost 0 bases, and 13 bases lay in between. This CDR3 is built from 17 residues. The CDR3 loop reads CASSDRDILSGANVLTF. CDR3 nucleotides: TGTGCCAGCAGCGACCGGGACATCCTCTCTGGGGCCAACGTCCTGACTTTC.

This rearrangement joins TRBV6-1 to TRBJ2-7; TRBD2 agrees at 10 bases. Germline V lookup: CDR1 MNHNS, CDR2 SASEGT. V lost 6 bases and J lost 5; bases outside the gene matches: 10. This CDR3 spans 15 amino acids. The CDR3 reads CASSLLSGRGHEQYF. The CDR3 DNA reads as TGTGCCAGCAGCTTATTAAGCGGGAGGGGGCACGAGCAGTACTTC.

The V call is TRBV6-5, the J call TRBJ1-1; the match to TRBD1 covers 7 bases. Looked up from germline, CDR1 is MNHEY and CDR2 is SVGAGI. The CDR3 runs 14 residues. Trimming took 5 bases from V and 3 from J; bases not matched to a gene: 6. The CDR3: CASSLQGGDTEAFF. The CDR3 nucleotides are TGTGCCAGCAGTCTCCAGGGGGGTGACACTGAAGCTTTCTTT.

The chain uses TRBV30 and TRBJ1-3; TRBD1 might be the D (6 bases). CDR3 length: 15 amino acids. Per germline, CDR1 GTSNPN and CDR2 SVGIG (reference sequence). V lost 1 base and J 0 bases, leaving 10 bases between the germline ends. CDR3 DNA: TGTGCCTGGAGTGGGGGACATGCCTCTGGAAACACCATATATTTT. This codes for CAWSGGHASGNTIYF.

V usage is TRBV19 and J usage is TRBJ1-4; D is perhaps TRBD1 (5 bases). V was cut by 7 bases and J by 8 bases, with 17 bases left in between. Germline V CDR1 and CDR2: LNHDA, SQIVND (reference sequence). The CDR3 has 14 residues. The DNA for the CDR3 is TGTGCCAGTAACGAAGGGGCAGGGAACGAAAAACTGTTTTTT. It specifies CASNEGAGNEKLFF.

The chain joins TRBV10-3 to TRBJ1-4; D may be TRBD1 (6 bases). The CDR3 consists of 13 residues. Per the germline V gene, CDR1 is ENHRY and CDR2 is SYGVKD. Trimming left V 5 bases short and J 5 bases short, with 9 bases between. The CDR3 region is CAISRTENEKLFF. The CDR3 DNA follows: TGTGCCATCAGTCGGACAGAGAATGAAAAACTGTTTTTT.

The chain combines TRBV7-9 with TRBJ2-5; weak D call: TRBD1 (6 bases). The germline gives CDR1 SEHNR, CDR2 FQNEAQ (reference sequence). The CDR3 runs to 13 residues. Deletions cut 0 bases from V and 4 bases from J, with 6 bases between. Here the CDR3 DNA reads TGTGCCAGCAGCTTAGCGGGGGCAGAGACCCAGTACTTC. Translated, it gives CASSLAGAETQYF.

This clone was seen a handful of times. The chain joins TRBV7-2 to TRBJ2-6; unclear D gene. CDR3 length: 11 amino acids. Between the trimmed V and J ends, which lost 5 bases and 11 bases, there was a span of 7 bases. CDR1 and CDR2 (germline): SGHTA, FQGNSA. The CDR3 loop reads CASSPTYVLTF. The CDR3 nucleotides are TGTGCCAGCAGCCCCACTTACGTCCTGACTTTC.

V is TRBV6-5 and J is TRBJ2-2; a possible D gene is TRBD2 (6 bases). This CDR3 is built from 14 residues. Per germline, CDR1 MNHEY and CDR2 SVGAGI. V dropped 6 bases and J dropped 1 base, with 9 bases sitting between them. The chain's CDR3 is CASSWRVNTGELFF. The CDR3 coding sequence is TGTGCCAGCAGCTGGAGGGTGAACACCGGGGAGCTGTTTTTT.

The genes are TRBV6-1 and TRBJ1-1; D gene ambiguous. Trimming pared 4 bases from V and 0 bases from J, leaving 9 bases between. The germline gives CDR1 MNHNS, CDR2 SASEGT. This CDR3 is built from 14 residues. The CDR3 here is CASSGGIMNTEAFF. CDR3 bases: TGTGCCAGCAGTGGCGGGATCATGAACACTGAAGCTTTCTTT.

This chain connects TRBV6-1 to TRBJ1-1; D is unclear. Deletions cut 7 bases from V and 2 bases from J, with 2 bases between. Germline values: CDR1 MNHNS, CDR2 SASEGT. The CDR3 length is 10 residues. The DNA of the CDR3 is TGTGCCAGCAAAAACACTGAAGCTTTCTTT. This encodes CASKNTEAFF.

This clone was detected a few times. CDR3 DNA: TGTGCCAGCAAGCGAAGCTTTAAGATAGACAAGGCGGGCTACACCTTC. Residues: CASKRSFKIDKAGYTF. This chain joins TRBV5-4 and TRBJ1-2; D call uncertain. The V and J ends lost 6 bases and 8 bases respectively, with 26 bases between them. CDR3 length equals 16 residues. The germline gives CDR1 SGHNT, CDR2 YYREEE (reference sequence).

This chain joins TRBV5-1 and TRBJ2-1, with 9 nucleotides matching TRBD1. This CDR3 is built from 17 residues. The V gene's germline CDR1 is SGHRS and CDR2 YFSETQ. V lost 4 bases, J lost 1 base, and 9 bases stayed unmatched. CDR3 sequence: CASSQRRDRASYNEQFF. The CDR3 nucleotides read TGCGCCAGCAGCCAAAGACGGGACAGGGCGTCCTACAATGAGCAGTTCTTC.

The rearrangement links TRBV2 to TRBJ2-2, with D possibly matching TRBD2 (5 bases). The germline V gene has CDR1 SNHLY and CDR2 FYNNEI. V lost 6 bases to trimming and J lost 0 bases, with 11 bases between them. The CDR3 length is 15 residues. The chain's CDR3 is CASRSGDTNTGELFF. As DNA, the CDR3 is TGTGCCAGCAGGAGCGGAGATACGAACACCGGGGAGCTGTTTTTT. Variable domain in full (rest from reference TRBV2 and TRBJ2-2): EPEVTQTPSHQVTQMGQEVILRCVPISNHLYFYWYRQILGQKVEFLVSFYNNEISEKSEIFDDQFSVERPDGSNFTLKIRSTKLEDSAMYFCASRSGDTNTGELFFGEGSRLTVL.

The chain couples TRBV19 to TRBJ1-2; possible D gene TRBD1, 5 bases. Per germline, CDR1 LNHDA and CDR2 SQIVND (reference sequence). Deletions cut 10 bases from V and 0 bases from J, with 15 bases between. This CDR3 is built from 14 residues. For the CDR3, the DNA is TGTGCCACCCTTACGACAGAAGCTAACTATGGCTACACCTTC. Encoded protein: CATLTTEANYGYTF.